The sequence of this T cell receptor (beta chain) was determined in a study of chronic HIV infection and antiretroviral therapy. Germline trimming cut 5 bases from V and 4 bases from J; bases unmatched to any gene: 5. The CDR3 is 13 residues long. Per the germline V gene, CDR1 is MDHEN and CDR2 is SYDVKM. Via MiXCR, TCRdb re-called the 5' RACE reads, giving one row per CDR3 protein. The sample yields 45,000 to 55,000 distinct CDR3 sequences, 19% seen once. This clonotype showed up just a few times. The origin of this receptor is an adult who had HIV and had not received antiretroviral therapy, or was an uninfected healthy control (not recorded which). Sequencing was done on a sample of peripheral blood. The J gene is TRBJ2-7, the V gene TRBV28; 7 nucleotides line up with TRBD2. The CDR3 protein is CASSADGGYEQYF. CDR3 nucleotides: TGTGCCAGCAGTGCGGACGGGGGGTACGAGCAGTACTTC.